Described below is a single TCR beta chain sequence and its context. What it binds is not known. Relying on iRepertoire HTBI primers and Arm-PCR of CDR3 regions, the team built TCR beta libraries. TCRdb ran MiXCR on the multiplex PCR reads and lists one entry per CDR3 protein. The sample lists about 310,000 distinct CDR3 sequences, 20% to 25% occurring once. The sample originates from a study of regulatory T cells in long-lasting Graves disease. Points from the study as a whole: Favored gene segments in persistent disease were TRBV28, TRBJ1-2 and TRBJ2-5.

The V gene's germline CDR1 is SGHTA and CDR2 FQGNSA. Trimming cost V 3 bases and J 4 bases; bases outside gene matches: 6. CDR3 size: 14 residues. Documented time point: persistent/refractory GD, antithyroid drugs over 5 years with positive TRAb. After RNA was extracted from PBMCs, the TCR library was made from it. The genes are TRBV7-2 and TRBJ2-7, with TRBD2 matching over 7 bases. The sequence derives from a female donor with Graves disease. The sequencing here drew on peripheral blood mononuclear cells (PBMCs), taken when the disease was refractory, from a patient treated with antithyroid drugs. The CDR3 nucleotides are TGTGCCAGCAGCTTCGGCGGGAGAGAGTACGAGCAGTACTTC. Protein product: CASSFGGREYEQYF.